These 17 T cell receptor beta chains were all obtained from the same sample, sequenced in a study of blood T cell repertoires in COVID-19. The protocol was immunoSEQ multiplex PCR, while the TCRdb copy is restricted to in-frame clones and leaves out a portion. Here the sample spans about 430,000 clones, roughly 88% being singletons. The sample was PBMCs or T cells enriched from blood (not recorded which). All receptors come from a woman between 25 and 40 years old with acute COVID-19.

This chain links TRBV25-1 with TRBJ1-6, with no clear D. Germline-derived CDR1 and CDR2 are MGHDK and SYGVNS. Trimming cost V 8 bases and J 8 bases, with 16 bases left between them. The CDR3 totals 14 residues. CDR3 DNA sequence: TGTGCCAGCTGCCAGCCGGGTTTTGATTCACCCCTCCACTTT. Translation gives CASCQPGFDSPLHF. The complete variable domain, with remaining parts taken from reference TRBV25-1 and TRBJ1-6, reads EADIYQTPRYLVIGTGKKITLECSQTMGHDKMYWYQQDPGMELHLIHYSYGVNSTEKGDLSSESTVSRIRTEHFPLTLESARPSHTSQYLCASCQPGFDSPLHFGNGTRLTVT.

The chain couples TRBV5-5 to TRBJ1-1; tentative D call: TRBD1 (6 bases). From germline, CDR1 is SGHKS and CDR2 YYEKEE (reference sequence). The CDR3 is made up of 13 amino acids. Between the trimmed V and J ends, which lost 2 bases and 4 bases, there was a span of 9 bases. CDR3 residues: CASSLQGGTEAFF. CDR3 bases: TGTGCCAGCAGCTTACAGGGCGGCACTGAAGCTTTCTTT.

The chain employs TRBV19 and TRBJ1-1, with TRBD1 matching 7 bases. The CDR3 loop spans 14 amino acids. The V gene end was trimmed by 7 bases and the J gene end by 4 bases; junction bases not matched to a gene: 9. The germline CDR1 and CDR2 sequences are LNHDA and SQIVND (reference sequence). The CDR3: CASTIRGLGTEAFF. As DNA, the CDR3 is TGTGCCAGTACTATTAGGGGGCTCGGCACTGAAGCTTTCTTT.

This rearrangement joins TRBV11-2 to TRBJ1-2, with D uncertain. The V gene lost 1 base and the J gene lost 5 bases, with 11 bases spanning the gap. The CDR3 spans 14 residues. The germline gives CDR1 SGHAT, CDR2 FQNNGV. The CDR3 sequence is CASSLGPGAYGYTF. CDR3 DNA sequence: TGTGCCAGCAGCTTAGGACCCGGAGCATATGGCTACACCTTC.

This clone has a single count. This rearrangement joins TRBV18 to TRBJ1-6, with 7 bases that match TRBD1. Trimming cost V 2 bases and J 9 bases; bases outside gene matches: 1. Germline V lookup: CDR1 KGHSH, CDR2 LQKENI. This CDR3 comprises 13 residues. In DNA, the CDR3 is TGTGCCAGCTCACCAAACAGGGGTTCACCCCTCCACTTT. This encodes CASSPNRGSPLHF.

V usage is TRBV30 and J usage is TRBJ1-5, with a tentative D call TRBD1 (6 bases). V lost 3 bases, J lost 7 bases, and 16 bases lay in between. Germline lookup yields CDR1 GTSNPN and CDR2 SVGIG (reference sequence). The CDR3 has 14 amino acids. The DNA of the CDR3 is TGTGCCTGGAGCGGGCGGGGGCACGACCAGCCCCAGCATTTT. Translation: CAWSGRGHDQPQHF.

V and J are TRBV7-8 and TRBJ1-3; D possibly corresponds to TRBD1 (6 bases). Germline V gives CDR1 SGHVS, CDR2 FQNEAQ. The length of the CDR3 is 18 residues. The V gene lost 5 bases and the J gene lost 0 bases, with 20 bases spanning the gap. Here the CDR3 DNA reads TGTGCCAGCAGCCTTTTAGCGGGGGCGGGAAGCTCTGGAAACACCATATATTTT. Its translation is CASSLLAGAGSSGNTIYF.

V is TRBV18 and J is TRBJ1-1; D uncertain. From germline, CDR1 is KGHSH and CDR2 LQKENI. The CDR3 extends over 13 amino acids. Trimming stripped 7 bases from V and 1 base from J, with 10 bases between. CDR3 region: CASCGGPNTEAFF. Here the CDR3 DNA reads TGTGCCAGCTGTGGAGGACCGAACACTGAAGCTTTCTTT.

This rearrangement joins TRBV4-1 to TRBJ2-1, with 12 bases that match TRBD2. Germline V gene lookup returns CDR1 MGHRA and CDR2 YSYEKL. There are 16 residues in the CDR3. Trimming cost V 4 bases and J 10 bases; bases outside gene matches: 11. The CDR3 DNA reads TGCGCCAGCAGCCTTTCCCCGGCTAGCGGGGGGGACGAGCAGTTCTTC. Its protein is CASSLSPASGGDEQFF.

This clone was counted between two and nine times. J is TRBJ1-5 and V is TRBV2; D is unresolved. The CDR3 has 14 residues. CDR1 and CDR2 (germline): SNHLY, FYNNEI. The V end lost 2 bases, the J end lost 5 bases, and 10 bases lay between the germline ends. This CDR3 reads CASSEISGDQPQHF. CDR3 DNA: TGTGCCAGCAGTGAAATCTCCGGGGATCAGCCCCAGCATTTT.

The chain links TRBV3-1 (or the pseudogene TRBV3-2) to TRBJ2-3; TRBD1 matches 12 bases. The J segment lost 9 bases and the V segment lost 5 bases, leaving 12 bases of the junction unmatched. Germline CDR1 LGHDT, CDR2 YNNKEL (reference sequence). There are 16 residues in the CDR3. The CDR3 here is CASSRPGQGAGWTQYF. CDR3 nucleotide sequence: TGTGCCAGCAGCAGACCGGGACAGGGGGCCGGTTGGACGCAGTATTTT.

This chain uses TRBV5-1 with TRBJ2-3; TRBD2 matches at 12 bases. Germline CDR1 SGHRS, CDR2 YFSETQ. There are 17 residues in the CDR3. The V gene end was trimmed by 0 bases and the J gene end by 2 bases; junction bases not matched to a gene: 4. The CDR3 reads CASSLVLAGGSTDTQYF. CDR3 nucleotide sequence: TGCGCCAGCAGCTTGGTCCTAGCGGGGGGGTCCACAGATACGCAGTATTTT.

This clone occurred once. V is TRBV19 and J is TRBJ1-1; TRBD1 matches at 7 bases. CDR1 and CDR2 (germline): LNHDA, SQIVND (reference sequence). With 8 bases clipped from V and 5 bases from J, the junction kept 8 bases outside the gene matches. The CDR3 has 13 amino acids. The CDR3 loop is CASSDRAGTEAFF. The CDR3 DNA follows: TGTGCCAGTTCCGACAGGGCCGGGACTGAAGCTTTCTTT. Drawing the rest from reference TRBV19 and TRBJ1-1, the complete variable domain is DGGITQSPKYLFRKEGQNVTLSCEQNLNHDAMYWYRQDPGQGLRLIYYSQIVNDFQKGDIAEGYSVSREKKESFPLTVTSAQKNPTAFYLCASSDRAGTEAFFGQGTRLTVV.

This chain joins TRBV11-3 and TRBJ1-3; TRBD1 might be the D (6 bases). CDR3 length equals 13 residues. Trimming removed 5 bases from V and 3 bases from J, with 8 bases in between. Germline V gene sequence: CDR1 SGHNT, CDR2 YENEEA. The CDR3 here is CASSPGVGNTIYF. The CDR3 DNA reads as TGTGCCAGCAGCCCAGGGGTTGGAAACACCATATATTTT. Filled out from reference TRBV11-3 and TRBJ1-3, the complete variable domain reads EAGVVQSPRYKIIEKKQPVAFWCNPISGHNTLYWYLQNLGQGPELLIRYENEEAVDDSQLPKDRFSAERLKGVDSTLKIQPAELGDSAVYLCASSPGVGNTIYFGEGSWLTVV.

V is TRBV12-1 and J is TRBJ1-4; the table calls TRBD1, which could not be checked here. TRBV12-1 is a pseudogene. The CDR3 has 13 amino acids. CDR3 region: CSSSSRDTEKLFF. The CDR3 DNA sequence: TGTTCCAGCAGCTCCCGGGACACTGAAAAACTGTTTTTT.

The chain carries TRBV7-3 and TRBJ2-7; 7 bases line up with TRBD2. V was pared by 2 bases and J by 1 base, with 2 bases of the junction left unmatched. The CDR3 is made up of 14 amino acids. The germline gives CDR1 SGHTA, CDR2 FQGTGA. The CDR3 coding sequence is TGTGCCAGCAGCTTACCTAGCGGATCCTACGAGCAGTACTTC. This gives the protein CASSLPSGSYEQYF.

V usage is TRBV7-2 and J usage is TRBJ2-7; 9 positions agree with TRBD2. CDR1 and CDR2 from the germline V gene are SGHTA and FQGNSA. The CDR3 extends over 14 amino acids. The ends lost 6 bases at V and 1 base at J; junction bases unmatched: 4. CDR3 residues: CASSTSGGSYEQYF. In DNA, the CDR3 is TGTGCCAGCAGTACAAGCGGGGGGTCCTACGAGCAGTACTTC.